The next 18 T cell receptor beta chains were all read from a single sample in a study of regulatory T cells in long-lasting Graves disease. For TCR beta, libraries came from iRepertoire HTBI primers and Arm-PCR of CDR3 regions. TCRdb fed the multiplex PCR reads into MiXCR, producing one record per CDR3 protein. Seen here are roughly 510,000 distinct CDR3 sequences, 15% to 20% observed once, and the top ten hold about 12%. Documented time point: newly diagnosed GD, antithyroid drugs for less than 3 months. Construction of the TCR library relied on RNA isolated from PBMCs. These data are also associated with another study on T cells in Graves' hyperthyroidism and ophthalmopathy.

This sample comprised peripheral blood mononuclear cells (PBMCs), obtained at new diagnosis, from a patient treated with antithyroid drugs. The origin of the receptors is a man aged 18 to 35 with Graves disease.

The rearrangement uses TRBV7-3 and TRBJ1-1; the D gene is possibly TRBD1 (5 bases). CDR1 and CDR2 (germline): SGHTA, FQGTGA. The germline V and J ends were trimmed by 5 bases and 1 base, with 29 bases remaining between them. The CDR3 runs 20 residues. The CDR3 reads CASSQRGVFGTLTENTEAFF. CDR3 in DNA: TGTGCCAGCAGCCAAAGGGGAGTATTTGGGACTCTTACCGAGAACACTGAAGCTTTCTTT.

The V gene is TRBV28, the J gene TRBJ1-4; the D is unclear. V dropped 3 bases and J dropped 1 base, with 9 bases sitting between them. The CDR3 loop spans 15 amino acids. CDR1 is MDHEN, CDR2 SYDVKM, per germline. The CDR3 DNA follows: TGTGCCAGCAGTTTCTACAGAGAAACTAATGAAAAACTGTTTTTT. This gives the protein CASSFYRETNEKLFF.

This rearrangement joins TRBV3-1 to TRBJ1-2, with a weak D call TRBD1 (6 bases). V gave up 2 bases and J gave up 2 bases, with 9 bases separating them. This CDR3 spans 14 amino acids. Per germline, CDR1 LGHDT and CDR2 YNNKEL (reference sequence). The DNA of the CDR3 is TGTGCCAGCAGCCAATGGGGGCGGAACTATGGCTACACCTTC. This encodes CASSQWGRNYGYTF.

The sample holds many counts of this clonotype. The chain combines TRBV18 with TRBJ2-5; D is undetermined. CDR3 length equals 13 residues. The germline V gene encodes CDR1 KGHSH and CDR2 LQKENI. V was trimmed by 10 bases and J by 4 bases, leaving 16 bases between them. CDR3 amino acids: CATASGSAETQYF. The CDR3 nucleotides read TGTGCCACCGCATCCGGTTCGGCAGAGACCCAGTACTTC. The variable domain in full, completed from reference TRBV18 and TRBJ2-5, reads NAGVMQNPRHLVRRRGQEARLRCSPMKGHSHVYWYRQLPEEGLKFMVYLQKENIIDESGMPKERFSAEFPKEGPSILRIQQVVRGDSAAYFCATASGSAETQYFGPGTRLLVL.

CDR3 coding DNA: TGTGCCAGCAGCCCAGACGGACGGCCTTCTTCCTACTTC. It is translated as CASSPDGRPSSYF. The chain couples TRBV5-6 to TRBJ2-4; D is undetermined. V dropped 4 bases and J dropped 16 bases, with 21 bases sitting between them. The germline gives CDR1 SGHDT, CDR2 YYEEEE. The length of the CDR3 is 13 residues.

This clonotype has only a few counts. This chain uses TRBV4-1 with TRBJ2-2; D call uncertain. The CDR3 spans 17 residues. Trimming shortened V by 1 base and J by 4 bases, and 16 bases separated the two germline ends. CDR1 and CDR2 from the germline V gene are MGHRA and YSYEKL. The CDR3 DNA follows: TGCGCCAGCAGCCAAGTCAATATGGGGTTCGCCACCGGGGAGCTGTTTTTT. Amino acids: CASSQVNMGFATGELFF.

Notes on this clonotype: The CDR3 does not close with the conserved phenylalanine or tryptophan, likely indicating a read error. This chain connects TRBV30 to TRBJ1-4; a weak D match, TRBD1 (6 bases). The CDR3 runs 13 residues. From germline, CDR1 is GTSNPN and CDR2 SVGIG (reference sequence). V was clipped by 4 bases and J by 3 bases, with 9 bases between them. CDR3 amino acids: CAWNRAANEKLFS. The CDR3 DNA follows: TGTGCCTGGAACAGGGCGGCTAATGAAAAACTGTTTTCT.

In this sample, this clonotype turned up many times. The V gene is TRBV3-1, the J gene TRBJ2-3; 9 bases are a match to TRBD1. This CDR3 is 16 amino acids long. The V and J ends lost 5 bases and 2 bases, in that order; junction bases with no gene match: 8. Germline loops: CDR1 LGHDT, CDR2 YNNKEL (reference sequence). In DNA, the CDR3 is TGTGCCAGCAGCTCTGGACAGGGGTCATACACAGATACGCAGTATTTT. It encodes CASSSGQGSYTDTQYF.

CDR3 nucleotide sequence: TGTGCCTGGAGTGTAAACGACGGAGGGATAGGCGGCTACACCTTC. It specifies CAWSVNDGGIGGYTF. V usage is TRBV30 and J usage is TRBJ1-2, with D hard to call. The ends were cut back, 0 bases at V and 8 bases at J, with 19 bases in the middle. Germline loops: CDR1 GTSNPN, CDR2 SVGIG (reference sequence). The CDR3 is 15 amino acids.

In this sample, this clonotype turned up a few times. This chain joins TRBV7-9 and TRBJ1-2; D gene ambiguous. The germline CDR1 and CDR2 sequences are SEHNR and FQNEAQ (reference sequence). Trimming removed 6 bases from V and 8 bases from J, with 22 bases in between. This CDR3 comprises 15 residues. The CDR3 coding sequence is TGTGCCAGCAGTCCTATCGTCCAGGCCAAGAACGGCTACACCTTC. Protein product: CASSPIVQAKNGYTF.

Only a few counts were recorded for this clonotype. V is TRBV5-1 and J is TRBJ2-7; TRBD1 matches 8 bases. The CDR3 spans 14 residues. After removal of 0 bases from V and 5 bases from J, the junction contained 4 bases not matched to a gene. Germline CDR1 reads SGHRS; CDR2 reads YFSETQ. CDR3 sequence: CASSLGTGSDEQYF. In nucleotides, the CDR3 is TGCGCCAGCAGCTTGGGGACAGGGTCGGACGAGCAGTACTTC.

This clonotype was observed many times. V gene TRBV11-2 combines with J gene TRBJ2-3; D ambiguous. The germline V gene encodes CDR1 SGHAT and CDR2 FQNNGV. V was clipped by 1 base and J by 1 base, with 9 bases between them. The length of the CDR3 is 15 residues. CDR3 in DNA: TGTGCCAGCAGCTTAGGGGTGTGGGGCACAGATACGCAGTATTTT. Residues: CASSLGVWGTDTQYF. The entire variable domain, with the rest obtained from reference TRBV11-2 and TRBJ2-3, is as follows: EAGVAQSPRYKIIEKRQSVAFWCNPISGHATLYWYQQILGQGPKLLIQFQNNGVVDDSQLPKDRFSAERLKGVDSTLKIQPAKLEDSAVYLCASSLGVWGTDTQYFGPGTRLTVL.

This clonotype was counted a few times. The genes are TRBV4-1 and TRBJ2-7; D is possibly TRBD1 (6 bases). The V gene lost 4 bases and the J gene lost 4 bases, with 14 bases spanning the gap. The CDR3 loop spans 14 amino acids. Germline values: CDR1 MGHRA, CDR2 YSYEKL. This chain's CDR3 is CASSPRDNRYEQYF. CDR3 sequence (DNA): TGCGCCAGCAGCCCCCGGGACAACCGATACGAGCAGTACTTC.

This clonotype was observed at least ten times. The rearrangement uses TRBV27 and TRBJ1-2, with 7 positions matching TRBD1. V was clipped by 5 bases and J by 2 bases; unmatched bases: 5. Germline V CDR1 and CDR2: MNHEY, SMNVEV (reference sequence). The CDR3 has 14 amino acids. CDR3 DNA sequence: TGTGCCAGCAGTACCAGACAGGGAAACTATGGCTACACCTTC. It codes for CASSTRQGNYGYTF.

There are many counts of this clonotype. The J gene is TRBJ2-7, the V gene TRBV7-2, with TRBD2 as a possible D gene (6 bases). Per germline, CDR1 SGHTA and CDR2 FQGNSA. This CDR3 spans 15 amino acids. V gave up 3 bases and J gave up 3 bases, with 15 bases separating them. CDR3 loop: CASSFYAGTYYEQYF. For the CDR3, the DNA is TGTGCCAGCAGCTTTTACGCCGGGACTTACTACGAGCAGTACTTC.

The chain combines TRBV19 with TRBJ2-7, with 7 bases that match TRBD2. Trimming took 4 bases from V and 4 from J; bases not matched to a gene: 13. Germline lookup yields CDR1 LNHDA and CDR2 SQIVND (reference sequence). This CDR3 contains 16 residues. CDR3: CASSRQLAGETYEQYF. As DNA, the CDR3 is TGTGCCAGTAGTAGGCAATTGGCGGGAGAAACTTACGAGCAGTACTTC.

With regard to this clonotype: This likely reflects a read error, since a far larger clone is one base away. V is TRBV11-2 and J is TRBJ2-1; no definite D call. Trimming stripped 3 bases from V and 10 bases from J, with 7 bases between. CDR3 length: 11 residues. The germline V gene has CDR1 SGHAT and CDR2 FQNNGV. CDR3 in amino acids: CASSFTYEQFF. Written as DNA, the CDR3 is TGTGCCAGCAGCTTTACCTACGAGCAGTTCTTC.

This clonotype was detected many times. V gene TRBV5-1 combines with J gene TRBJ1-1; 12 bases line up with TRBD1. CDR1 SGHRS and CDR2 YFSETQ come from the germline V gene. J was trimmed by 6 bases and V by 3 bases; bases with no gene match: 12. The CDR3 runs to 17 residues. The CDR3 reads CASSWGQGARGQAEAFF. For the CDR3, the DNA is TGCGCCAGCAGCTGGGGACAGGGGGCGCGAGGTCAGGCTGAAGCTTTCTTT.